Listed below are T cell receptor beta chains from one sample, sequenced in a study of shared clonotypes between healthy human individuals. Here immunoSEQ multiplex PCR was the method, and the copy in TCRdb shows in-frame clones only, minus some. The sample lists around 980,000 clones, about 84% occurring once. The specimen was memory CD4+ T cells from PBMCs. The receptors were sampled from a man younger than 35 in good health. Some clones in this sample may be carry-over from other donors' samples. CDR3s include the opening cysteine and the closing phenylalanine or tryptophan. Each record gives: CDR3 DNA, CDR3 protein, V gene, clone size, J gene, D gene. D genes are given only for firm matches. Clone size appears in some rows only: once, few, many, or a class for an expanded clone.

CDR3 DNA: TGTGCCAGCAGGGACAATGAGCAGTTCTTC
CDR3 protein: CASRDNEQFF
V gene: TRBV7-2
clone size: NA
J gene: TRBJ2-1
D gene: NA

CDR3 DNA: TGCGCCAGCAGCTCACTAGGGGCCTATGGCTACACCTTC
CDR3 protein: CASSSLGAYGYTF
V gene: TRBV4-1
clone size: NA
J gene: TRBJ1-2
D gene: NA

CDR3 DNA: TGTGCCAGCAGCGGGCTGGGACAGCGCTACACTGAAGCTTTCTTT
CDR3 protein: CASSGLGQRYTEAFF
V gene: TRBV11-2
clone size: NA
J gene: TRBJ1-1
D gene: TRBD1

CDR3 DNA: TGTGCCAGCAGCCAAGTTGCCCTGGGGACCCAGTACTTC
CDR3 protein: CASSQVALGTQYF
V gene: TRBV14
clone size: few
J gene: TRBJ2-5
D gene: NA

CDR3 DNA: TGTGCCAGCAGCAAAGACGGACTAGATGCAGATACGCAGTATTTT
CDR3 protein: CASSKDGLDADTQYF
V gene: TRBV7-8
clone size: few
J gene: TRBJ2-3
D gene: TRBD2

CDR3 DNA: TGTGCCAGCGGGCCAGGGGAAGGCGAGCGGTTCTTC
CDR3 protein: CASGPGEGERFF
V gene: TRBV28
clone size: NA
J gene: TRBJ2-1
D gene: NA

CDR3 DNA: TGTGCCAGCAGCCCACGGGGGACTAGCGGGAGTTTAGAGACCCAGTACTTC
CDR3 protein: CASSPRGTSGSLETQYF
V gene: TRBV7-2
clone size: NA
J gene: TRBJ2-5
D gene: TRBD2

CDR3 DNA: TGTGCCAGCAGTGTGAAGGGGGCCAGCTCTGGGGCCAACGTCCTGACTTTC
CDR3 protein: CASSVKGASSGANVLTF
V gene: TRBV6-1
clone size: NA
J gene: TRBJ2-6
D gene: TRBD1

CDR3 DNA: TGCAGCGCTAAAACGGGACTAGCGGGAGGCTTTAGCTCCTACAATGAGCAGTTCTTC
CDR3 protein: CSAKTGLAGGFSSYNEQFF
V gene: TRBV29-1
clone size: NA
J gene: TRBJ2-1
D gene: TRBD2

CDR3 DNA: TGTGCCAGCATCATAGCGGGGACTAGCACAGATACGCAGTATTTT
CDR3 protein: CASIIAGTSTDTQYF
V gene: TRBV28
clone size: NA
J gene: TRBJ2-3
D gene: TRBD2